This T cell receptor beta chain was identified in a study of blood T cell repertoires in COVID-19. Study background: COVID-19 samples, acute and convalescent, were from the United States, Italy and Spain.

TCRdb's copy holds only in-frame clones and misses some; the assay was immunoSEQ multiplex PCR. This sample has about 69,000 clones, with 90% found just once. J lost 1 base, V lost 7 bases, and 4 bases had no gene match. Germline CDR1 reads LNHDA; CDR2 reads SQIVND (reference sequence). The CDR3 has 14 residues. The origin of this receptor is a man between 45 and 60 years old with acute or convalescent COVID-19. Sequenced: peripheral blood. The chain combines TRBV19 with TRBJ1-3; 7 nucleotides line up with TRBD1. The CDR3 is CASIDRASGNTIYF. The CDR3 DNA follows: TGTGCCAGTATTGACAGGGCATCTGGAAACACCATATATTTT.